This T cell receptor (beta chain) derives from a study of regulatory T cells in long-lasting Graves disease. Whole-study results and caveats: Shared public clonotypes totalled 2,500 to 3,500 in persistent patients, compared with around 930 in new patients. Newly diagnosed Graves' patients had higher TCR diversity than persistent ones.

Building the TCR beta libraries relied on iRepertoire HTBI primers, and CDR3 regions underwent Arm-PCR. TCRdb used MiXCR to reprocess the multiplex PCR reads, holding one entry per CDR3 protein. This table has a few hundred thousand distinct CDR3 sequences, about 20% appearing once. This clonotype was picked up many times. The antigen remains undetermined. V shed 5 bases and J 7 bases; nucleotides not matched to a gene: 7. The CDR3 spans 14 residues. The time point denotes: persistent/refractory GD, antithyroid drugs over 5 years with positive TRAb. The TCR library used RNA extracted from PBMCs. Material: peripheral blood mononuclear cells (PBMCs), obtained when the disease was refractory, from a patient treated with antithyroid drugs. The origin of this receptor is a female donor with Graves disease. The V and J genes are TRBV12-3 or TRBV12-4 and TRBJ2-5; 10 nucleotides match TRBD2. The DNA of the CDR3 is TGTGCCAGCAGTCCTCTAGCGGGAGAGGGGACCCAGTACTTC. This translates into CASSPLAGEGTQYF.